This T cell receptor beta chain was captured in a study of T cells in localized non-small cell lung cancer. Some clones are missing from TCRdb's copy, which holds only in-frame ones; the method was immunoSEQ multiplex PCR. This sample has around 130,000 clones, with more than 70% found just once. Concerning this clone itself: Its antigen is not identified.

Overall study findings and caveats: Among the tissues sampled, uninvolved adjacent lung had the highest T cell clonality, above tumor. Paired adjacent lung recovered a median approximately 57 of the top 100 tumor clones.

V shed 4 bases and J 5 bases; nucleotides not matched to a gene: 9. Germline V gene data show CDR1 as SNHLY and CDR2 as FYNNEI. This CDR3 contains 15 residues. The J gene is TRBJ1-1, the V gene TRBV2, with TRBD1 identical over 8 bases. Here the sequenced sample was peripheral blood, taken before any cancer treatment. The sequence was obtained from a female donor aged 60 or older with stage I lung adenocarcinoma. The DNA of the CDR3 is TGTGCCAGCAGTGGAGACAGGGGAGTGAGGACTGAAGCTTTCTTT. Residues: CASSGDRGVRTEAFF. The full variable domain, completed using reference TRBV2 and TRBJ1-1, is EPEVTQTPSHQVTQMGQEVILRCVPISNHLYFYWYRQILGQKVEFLVSFYNNEISEKSEIFDDQFSVERPDGSNFTLKIRSTKLEDSAMYFCASSGDRGVRTEAFFGQGTRLTVV.